This paragraph covers one T cell receptor (beta chain) sequence. Its antigen remains unknown. This entry comes from a study of T cell clones after liver transplantation. Sequencing was performed with immunoSEQ multiplex PCR; in TCRdb, only in-frame clones are kept and a portion is missing. This table has around 80,000 clones, about 84% appearing once. Study outcomes and limitations: Rather than being deleted, graft donor-reactive T cells may have moved into the graft. A larger donor-reactive than third-party decline suggested partial antigen-specific deletion.

CD3+CD4+ and CD3+CD8+ cells were FACS-sorted from thawed unstimulated PBMCs. This clonotype originated in a human patient who received a liver transplant. Some of the T cells might come from the graft donor. The sequences come from CD4+ T cells from blood, collected 46 months after liver transplant.

CDR3 region: CASSLGTSGKDTQYF. In DNA, the CDR3 is TGCGCCAGCAGCCTCGGGACTAGCGGGAAGGATACGCAGTATTTT. The chain joins TRBV10-1 to TRBJ2-3; 13 nucleotides align to TRBD2. Germline lookup yields CDR1 WNHNN and CDR2 SYGVQD (reference sequence). The J segment lost 6 bases and the V segment lost 6 bases, leaving 6 bases of the junction unmatched. The CDR3 has 15 amino acids.